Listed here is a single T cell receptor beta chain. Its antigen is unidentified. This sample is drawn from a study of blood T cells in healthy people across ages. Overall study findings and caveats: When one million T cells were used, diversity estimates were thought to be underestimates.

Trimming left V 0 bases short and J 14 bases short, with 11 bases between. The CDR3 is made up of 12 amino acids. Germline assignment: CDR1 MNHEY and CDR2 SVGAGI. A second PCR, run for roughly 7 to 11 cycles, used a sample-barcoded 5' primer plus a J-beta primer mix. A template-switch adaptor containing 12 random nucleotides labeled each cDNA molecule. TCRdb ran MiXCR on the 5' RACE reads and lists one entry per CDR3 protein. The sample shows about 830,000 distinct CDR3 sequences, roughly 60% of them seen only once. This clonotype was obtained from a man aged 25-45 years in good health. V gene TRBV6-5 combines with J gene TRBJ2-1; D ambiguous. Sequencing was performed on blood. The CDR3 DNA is TGTGCCAGCAGTTACTCGATTCAACGGGAGTTCTTC. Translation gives CASSYSIQREFF.